This T cell receptor beta chain was documented in a study of blood T cell repertoires in COVID-19. Here immunoSEQ multiplex PCR was the method, and the copy in TCRdb shows in-frame clones only, minus some. The data hold about 210,000 clones, with 70% to 90% observed a single time. Germline assignment: CDR1 SGHNT and CDR2 YENEEA. V dropped 3 bases and J dropped 3 bases, with 9 bases sitting between them. The CDR3 sequence is 13 residues long. The J gene is TRBJ2-7, the V gene TRBV11-3; D is unresolved. Sample: peripheral blood. The receptor was isolated from an elderly woman with acute or convalescent COVID-19. The CDR3 here is CASSFSQDYEQYF. DNA for the CDR3: TGTGCCAGCAGCTTCTCCCAGGACTACGAGCAGTACTTC.